This TCR beta chain was sequenced during a study of blood T cell repertoires in COVID-19. For the study at large: T cells, B-cell-depleted T cells, or PBMCs provided the cDNA or gDNA that served as material.

Germline V gene sequence: CDR1 LNHDA, CDR2 SQIVND (reference sequence). The CDR3 is made up of 14 amino acids. V dropped 10 bases and J dropped 5; count of bases not matched to a gene: 12. TCRdb's table, derived via immunoSEQ multiplex PCR, lists solely in-frame clones and lacks some. The table includes 200,000 to 250,000 clones, 86% detected once. This clone was seen a handful of times. The sample consisted of peripheral blood. The chain has TRBV19 and TRBJ1-1; 8 bases are shared with TRBD1. This TCR was sampled from a woman older than 75 with COVID-19, enrolled during active disease. Here the CDR3 reads CATLPQGALTEAFF. CDR3 DNA: TGTGCCACCCTTCCCCAGGGGGCGCTTACTGAAGCTTTCTTT.